The entry below describes one T cell receptor beta chain. Using immunoSEQ multiplex PCR, the repertoire was profiled, and TCRdb retains in-frame clones only, with some absent. Of over 25,000 clones detected, about 92% appear once; the ten largest clones hold 0.44%. These data come from a study of T cell changes during pregnancy in multiple sclerosis. Source: CD4+ T cells from peripheral blood mononuclear cells, taken in the second trimester of pregnancy. This receptor was taken from a female donor in good health, enrolled as a control in a pregnancy study.

Here the CDR3 reads CATSTQGTSGEYQETQYF. CDR3 in DNA: TGTGCCACCAGCACACAAGGGACTAGCGGGGAGTACCAAGAGACCCAGTACTTC. The chain is built from TRBV15 and TRBJ2-5; 13 bases agree with TRBD2. This CDR3 spans 18 amino acids. From germline, CDR1 is LNHNV and CDR2 YYDKDF (reference sequence). J gave up 0 bases and V 4 bases, and 8 bases lay outside the gene matches. Drawing the rest from reference TRBV15 and TRBJ2-5, the complete variable domain is DAMVIQNPRYQVTQFGKPVTLSCSQTLNHNVMYWYQQKSSQAPKLLFHYYDKDFNNEADTPDNFQSRRPNTSFCFLDIRSPGLGDTAMYLCATSTQGTSGEYQETQYFGPGTRLLVL.